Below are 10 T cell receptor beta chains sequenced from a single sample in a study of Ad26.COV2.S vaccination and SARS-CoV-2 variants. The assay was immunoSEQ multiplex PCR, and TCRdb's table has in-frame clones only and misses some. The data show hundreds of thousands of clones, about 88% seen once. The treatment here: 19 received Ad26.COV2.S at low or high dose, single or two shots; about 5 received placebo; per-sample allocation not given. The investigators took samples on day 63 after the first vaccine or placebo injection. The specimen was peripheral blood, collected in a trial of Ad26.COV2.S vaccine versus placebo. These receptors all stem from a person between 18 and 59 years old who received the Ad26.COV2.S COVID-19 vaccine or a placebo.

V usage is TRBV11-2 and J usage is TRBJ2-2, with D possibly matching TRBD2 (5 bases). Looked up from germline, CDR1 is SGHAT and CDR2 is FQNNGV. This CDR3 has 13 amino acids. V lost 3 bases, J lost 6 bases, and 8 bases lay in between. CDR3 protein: CASSFQEAGELFF. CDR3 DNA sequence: TGTGCCAGCAGCTTCCAGGAGGCCGGGGAGCTGTTTTTT.

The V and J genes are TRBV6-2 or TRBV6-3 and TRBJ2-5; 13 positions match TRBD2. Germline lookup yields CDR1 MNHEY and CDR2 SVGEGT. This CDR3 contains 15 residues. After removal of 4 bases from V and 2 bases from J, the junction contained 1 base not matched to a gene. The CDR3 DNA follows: TGTGCCAGCAGTTGGACTAGCGGGGGACAAGAGACCCAGTACTTC. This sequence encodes CASSWTSGGQETQYF.

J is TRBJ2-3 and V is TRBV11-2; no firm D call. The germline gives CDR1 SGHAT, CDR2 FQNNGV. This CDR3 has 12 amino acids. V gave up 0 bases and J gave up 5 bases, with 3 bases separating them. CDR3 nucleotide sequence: TGTGCCAGCAGCTTAGATGTAGATACGCAGTATTTT. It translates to CASSLDVDTQYF. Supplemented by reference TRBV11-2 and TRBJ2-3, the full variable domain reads EAGVAQSPRYKIIEKRQSVAFWCNPISGHATLYWYQQILGQGPKLLIQFQNNGVVDDSQLPKDRFSAERLKGVDSTLKIQPAKLEDSAVYLCASSLDVDTQYFGPGTRLTVL.

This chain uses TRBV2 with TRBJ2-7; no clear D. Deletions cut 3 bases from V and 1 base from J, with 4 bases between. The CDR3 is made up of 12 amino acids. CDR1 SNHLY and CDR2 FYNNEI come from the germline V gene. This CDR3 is CASSERSYEQYF. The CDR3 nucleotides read TGTGCCAGCAGTGAGAGGTCCTACGAGCAGTACTTC.

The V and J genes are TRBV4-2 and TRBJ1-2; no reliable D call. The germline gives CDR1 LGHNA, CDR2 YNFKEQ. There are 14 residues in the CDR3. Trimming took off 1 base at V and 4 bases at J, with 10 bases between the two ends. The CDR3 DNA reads TGTGCCAGCAGCCAAGGGGAGACCACCTATGGCTACACCTTC. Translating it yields CASSQGETTYGYTF.

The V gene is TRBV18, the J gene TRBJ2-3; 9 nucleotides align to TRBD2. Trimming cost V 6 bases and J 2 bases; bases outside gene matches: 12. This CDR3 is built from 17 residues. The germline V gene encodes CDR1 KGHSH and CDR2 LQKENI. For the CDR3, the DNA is TGTGCCAGCTCCCCTGCGGGGGGGCTTCGTGACACAGATACGCAGTATTTT. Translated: CASSPAGGLRDTDTQYF.

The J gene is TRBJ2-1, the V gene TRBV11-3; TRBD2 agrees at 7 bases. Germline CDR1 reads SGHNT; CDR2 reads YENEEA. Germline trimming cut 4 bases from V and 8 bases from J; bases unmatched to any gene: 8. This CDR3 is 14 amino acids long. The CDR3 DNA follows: TGTGCCAGCAGCTCAGATCGTCGGGAGGATGAGCAGTTCTTC. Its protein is CASSSDRREDEQFF.

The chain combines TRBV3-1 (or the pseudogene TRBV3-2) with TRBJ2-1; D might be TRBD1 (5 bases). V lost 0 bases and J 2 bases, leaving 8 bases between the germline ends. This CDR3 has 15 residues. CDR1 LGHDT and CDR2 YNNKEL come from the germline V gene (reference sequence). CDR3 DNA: TGTGCCAGCAGCCAAGATAGGGGAACCTACAATGAGCAGTTCTTC. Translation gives CASSQDRGTYNEQFF.

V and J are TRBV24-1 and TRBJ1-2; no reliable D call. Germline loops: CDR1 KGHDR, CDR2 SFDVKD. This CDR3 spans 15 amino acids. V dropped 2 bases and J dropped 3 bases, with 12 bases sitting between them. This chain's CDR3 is CATSDWAHGDYGYTF. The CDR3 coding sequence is TGTGCCACCAGTGATTGGGCCCACGGGGACTATGGCTACACCTTC.

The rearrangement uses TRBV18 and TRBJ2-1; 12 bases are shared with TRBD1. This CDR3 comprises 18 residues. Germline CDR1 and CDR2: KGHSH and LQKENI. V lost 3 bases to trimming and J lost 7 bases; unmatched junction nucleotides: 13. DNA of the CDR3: TGTGCCAGCTCACCCCGGGACAGGGGGCTCCCAAGTTCGAATGAGCAGTTCTTC. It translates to CASSPRDRGLPSSNEQFF.